The clone carrying this TCR beta chain was detected a few times. RNA was isolated and reverse transcribed to cDNA, the sequencing template. TCRdb's copy holds only in-frame clones and misses some; the assay was immunoSEQ multiplex PCR. Of approximately 100,000 clones in the sample, around 44% were seen once. The CDR3 sequence is 14 residues long. The ends lost 6 bases at V and 0 bases at J; junction bases unmatched: 7. Per germline, CDR1 SQVTM and CDR2 ANQGSEA. The data belong to a study of CD8+ T cells in alopecia areata. Study-level information: Those patients who were treated received oral tofacitinib, which was given at 5 to 10 mg twice daily for moderate-to-severe alopecia areata. Tofacitinib administration persisted for 6 to 18 months, succeeded by 6 months off drug.

The chain combines TRBV29-1 with TRBJ1-1; TRBD1 matches 7 bases. This clonotype was obtained from a human donor with alopecia areata. Input material: CD4+ T cells sorted from blood. CDR3 coding DNA: TGCAGCGTAGGACAACAGGGGTTGAACACTGAAGCTTTCTTT. Translated, it gives CSVGQQGLNTEAFF.